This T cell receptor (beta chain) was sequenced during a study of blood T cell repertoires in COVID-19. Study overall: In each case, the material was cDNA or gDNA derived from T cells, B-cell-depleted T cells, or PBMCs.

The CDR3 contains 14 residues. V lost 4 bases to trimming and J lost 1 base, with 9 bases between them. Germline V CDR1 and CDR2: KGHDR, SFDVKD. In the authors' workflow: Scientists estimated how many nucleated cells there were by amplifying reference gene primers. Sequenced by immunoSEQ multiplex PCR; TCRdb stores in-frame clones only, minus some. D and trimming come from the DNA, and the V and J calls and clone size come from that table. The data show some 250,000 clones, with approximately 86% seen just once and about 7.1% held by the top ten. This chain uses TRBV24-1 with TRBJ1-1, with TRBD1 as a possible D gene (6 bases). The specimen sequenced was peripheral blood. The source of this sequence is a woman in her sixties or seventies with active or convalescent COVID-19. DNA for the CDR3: TGTGCCACCAGTGAGGGGGCTTCGAACACTGAAGCTTTCTTT. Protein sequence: CATSEGASNTEAFF.